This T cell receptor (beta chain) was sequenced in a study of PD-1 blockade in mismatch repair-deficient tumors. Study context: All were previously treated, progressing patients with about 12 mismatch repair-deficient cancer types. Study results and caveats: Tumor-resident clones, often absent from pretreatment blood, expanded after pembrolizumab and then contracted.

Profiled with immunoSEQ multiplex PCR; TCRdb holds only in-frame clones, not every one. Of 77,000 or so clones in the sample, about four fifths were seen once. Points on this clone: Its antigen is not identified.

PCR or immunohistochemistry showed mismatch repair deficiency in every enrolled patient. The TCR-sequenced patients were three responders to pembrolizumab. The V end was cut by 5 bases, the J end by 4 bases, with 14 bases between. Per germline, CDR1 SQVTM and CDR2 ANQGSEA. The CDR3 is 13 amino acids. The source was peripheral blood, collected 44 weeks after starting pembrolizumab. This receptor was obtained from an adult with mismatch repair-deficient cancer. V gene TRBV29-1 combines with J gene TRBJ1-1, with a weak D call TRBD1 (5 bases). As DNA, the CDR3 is TGCAGCGTTCAGGGCCTTGCGTTCACTGAAGCTTTCTTT. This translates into CSVQGLAFTEAFF. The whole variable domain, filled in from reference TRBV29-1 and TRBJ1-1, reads SAVISQKPSRDICQRGTSLTIQCQVDSQVTMMFWYRQQPGQSLTLIATANQGSEATYESGFVIDKFPISRPNLTFSTLTVSNMSPEDSSIYLCSVQGLAFTEAFFGQGTRLTVV.